This T cell receptor beta chain was identified in a study of blood T cell repertoires in COVID-19. The method was immunoSEQ multiplex PCR; TCRdb's version includes in-frame clones alone and lacks a portion of them. This table has roughly 300,000 clones, around 88% appearing once. CDR3 length equals 14 residues. V was pared by 7 bases and J by 1 base, with 10 bases of the junction left unmatched. Germline V gives CDR1 SQVTM, CDR2 ANQGSEA. The V gene is TRBV29-1, the J gene TRBJ2-7, with TRBD1 matching 7 bases. This receptor was taken from a woman aged 50 to 65 with acute or convalescent COVID-19. The sequencing sample was made of peripheral blood. CDR3 region: CSAQDRAFSYEQYF. For the CDR3, the DNA is TGCAGCGCTCAAGACAGGGCCTTTTCCTACGAGCAGTACTTC.